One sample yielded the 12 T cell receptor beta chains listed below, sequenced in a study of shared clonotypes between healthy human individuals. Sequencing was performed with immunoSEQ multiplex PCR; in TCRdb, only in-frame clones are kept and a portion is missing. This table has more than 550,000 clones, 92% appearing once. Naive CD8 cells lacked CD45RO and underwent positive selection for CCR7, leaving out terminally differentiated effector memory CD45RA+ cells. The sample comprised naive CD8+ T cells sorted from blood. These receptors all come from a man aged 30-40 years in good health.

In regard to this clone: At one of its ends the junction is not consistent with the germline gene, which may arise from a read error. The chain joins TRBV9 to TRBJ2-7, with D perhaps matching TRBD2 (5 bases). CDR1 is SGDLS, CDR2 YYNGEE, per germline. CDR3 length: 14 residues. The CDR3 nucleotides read TGTGCCAGCAGCGTAGGCTCTAGCTCCCACGAGCAGTACTTC. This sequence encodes CASSVGSSSHEQYF.

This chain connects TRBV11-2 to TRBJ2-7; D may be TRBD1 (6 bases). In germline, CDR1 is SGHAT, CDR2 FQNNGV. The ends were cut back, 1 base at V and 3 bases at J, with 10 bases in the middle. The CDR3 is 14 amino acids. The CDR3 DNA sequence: TGTGCCAGCAGCTTAGGGCCAGGGGTCTACGAGCAGTACTTC. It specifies CASSLGPGVYEQYF. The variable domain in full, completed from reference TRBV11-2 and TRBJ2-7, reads EAGVAQSPRYKIIEKRQSVAFWCNPISGHATLYWYQQILGQGPKLLIQFQNNGVVDDSQLPKDRFSAERLKGVDSTLKIQPAKLEDSAVYLCASSLGPGVYEQYFGPGTRLTVT.

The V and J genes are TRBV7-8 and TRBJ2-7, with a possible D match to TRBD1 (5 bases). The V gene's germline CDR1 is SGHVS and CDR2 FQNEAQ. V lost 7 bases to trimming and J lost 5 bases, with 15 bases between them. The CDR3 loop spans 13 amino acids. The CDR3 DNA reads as TGTGCCAGCATGGGCCAGGGTTACCACGAGCAGTACTTC. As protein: CASMGQGYHEQYF. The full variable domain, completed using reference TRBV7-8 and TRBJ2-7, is GAGVSQSPRYKVAKRGQDVALRCDPISGHVSLFWYQQALGQGPEFLTYFQNEAQLDKSGLPSDRFFAERPEGSVSTLKIQRTQQEDSAVYLCASMGQGYHEQYFGPGTRLTVT.

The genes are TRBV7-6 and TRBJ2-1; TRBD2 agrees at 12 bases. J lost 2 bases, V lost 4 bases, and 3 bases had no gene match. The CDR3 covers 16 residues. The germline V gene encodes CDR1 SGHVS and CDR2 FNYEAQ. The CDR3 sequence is CASSSGTSGPYNEQFF. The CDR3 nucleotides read TGTGCCAGCAGCTCTGGGACTAGCGGGCCCTACAATGAGCAGTTCTTC. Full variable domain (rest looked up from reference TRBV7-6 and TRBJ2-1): GAGVSQSPRYKVTKRGQDVALRCDPISGHVSLYWYRQALGQGPEFLTYFNYEAQQDKSGLPNDRFSAERPEGSISTLTIQRTEQRDSAMYRCASSSGTSGPYNEQFFGPGTRLTVL.

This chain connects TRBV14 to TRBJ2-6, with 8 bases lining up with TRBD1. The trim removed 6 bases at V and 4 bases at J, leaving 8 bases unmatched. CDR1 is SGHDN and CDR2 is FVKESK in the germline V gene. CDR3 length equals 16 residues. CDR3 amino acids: CASRPDRVLGANVLTF. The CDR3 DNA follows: TGTGCCAGCAGGCCGGACAGGGTACTGGGGGCCAACGTCCTGACTTTC.

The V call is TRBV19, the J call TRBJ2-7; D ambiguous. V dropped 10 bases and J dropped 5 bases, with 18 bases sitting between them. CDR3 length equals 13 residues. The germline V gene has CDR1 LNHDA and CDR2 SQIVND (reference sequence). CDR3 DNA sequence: TGTGCCACTAAGGACCCGGTTAGCCACGAGCAGTACTTC. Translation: CATKDPVSHEQYF.

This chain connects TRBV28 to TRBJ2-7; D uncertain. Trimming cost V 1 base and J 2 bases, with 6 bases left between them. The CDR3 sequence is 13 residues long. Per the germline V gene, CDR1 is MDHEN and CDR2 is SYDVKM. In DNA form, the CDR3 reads TGTGCCAGCAGTTTATTCCACCCCTACGAGCAGTACTTC. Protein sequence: CASSLFHPYEQYF.

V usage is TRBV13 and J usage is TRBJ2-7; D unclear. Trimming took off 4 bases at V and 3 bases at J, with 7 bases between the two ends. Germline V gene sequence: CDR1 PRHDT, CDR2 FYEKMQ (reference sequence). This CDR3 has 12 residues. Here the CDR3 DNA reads TGTGCCAGCAGCTCCCTCAACTACGAGCAGTACTTC. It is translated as CASSSLNYEQYF.

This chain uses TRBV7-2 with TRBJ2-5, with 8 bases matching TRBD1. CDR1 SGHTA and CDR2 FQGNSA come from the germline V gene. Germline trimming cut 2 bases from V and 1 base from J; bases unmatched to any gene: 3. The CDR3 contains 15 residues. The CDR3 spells CASSLIDRGQETQYF. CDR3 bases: TGTGCCAGCAGCTTAATAGACAGGGGCCAAGAGACCCAGTACTTC.

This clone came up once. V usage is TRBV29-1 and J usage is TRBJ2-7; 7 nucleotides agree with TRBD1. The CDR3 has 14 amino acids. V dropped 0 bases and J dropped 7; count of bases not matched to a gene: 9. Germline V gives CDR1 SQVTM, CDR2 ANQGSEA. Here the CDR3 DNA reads TGCAGCGTTGAAGATCGCAGGGGGTCTGGGGAGCAGTACTTC. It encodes CSVEDRRGSGEQYF.

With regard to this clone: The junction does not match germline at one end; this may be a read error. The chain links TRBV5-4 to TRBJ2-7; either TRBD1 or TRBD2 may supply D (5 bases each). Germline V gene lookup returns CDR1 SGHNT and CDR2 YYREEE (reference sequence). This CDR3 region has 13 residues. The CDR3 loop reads CASSGDVSHEQYF. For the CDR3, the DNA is TGTGCCAGCAGCGGGGACGTCTCCCACGAGCAGTACTTC.

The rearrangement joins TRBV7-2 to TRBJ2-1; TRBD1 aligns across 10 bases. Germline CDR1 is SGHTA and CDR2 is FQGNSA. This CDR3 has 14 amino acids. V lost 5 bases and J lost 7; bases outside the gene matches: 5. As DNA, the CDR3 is TGTGCCAGCAGCCAATGGACAGGGGGGAATGAGCAGTTCTTC. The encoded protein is CASSQWTGGNEQFF.